The 15 T cell receptor beta chains below come from one sample, sequenced in a study of T cell changes during pregnancy in multiple sclerosis. Assay used: immunoSEQ multiplex PCR; TCRdb lists only in-frame clones, some missing. Found here are about 36,000 clones, around 93% of them singletons; the top ten hold roughly 0.41%. The sequencing used CD4+ T cells from peripheral blood mononuclear cells, collected in the first trimester of pregnancy. Receptors originate from a female donor with multiple sclerosis, enrolled in a pregnancy study.

A single count supports this clone. The chain has TRBV28 and TRBJ1-3; 9 nucleotides align to TRBD1. The germline V gene has CDR1 MDHEN and CDR2 SYDVKM. This CDR3 has 12 residues. CDR3 residues: CATGGPGNTIYF. As DNA, the CDR3 is TGTGCGACAGGGGGGCCTGGAAACACCATATATTTT. The full variable domain, in which reference TRBV28 and TRBJ1-3 provide the parts outside the CDR3, is DVKVTQSSRYLVKRTGEKVFLECVQDMDHENMFWYRQDPGLGLRLIYFSYDVKMKEKGDIPEGYSVSREKKERFSLILESASTNQTSMYLCATGGPGNTIYFGEGSWLTVV.

As concerns this clone: A junction boundary mismatches the germline segment, possibly from a read error. The chain combines TRBV7-9 with TRBJ1-2; a possible D gene is TRBD1 (6 bases). The CDR3 covers 10 residues. Germline CDR1 reads SEHNR; CDR2 reads FQNEAQ (reference sequence). CDR3 in DNA: TGTGCCAGCAGCGCCGGGACACCCTACTTC. Amino acid sequence: CASSAGTPYF.

The CDR3 spells CASSYGRVRDTIYF. DNA of the CDR3: TGTGCCAGCTCCTACGGCAGGGTGAGAGACACCATATATTTT. J is TRBJ1-3 and V is TRBV18; a possible D gene is TRBD1 (5 bases). CDR3 length equals 14 residues. The germline V gene encodes CDR1 KGHSH and CDR2 LQKENI. Trimming stripped 6 bases from V and 8 bases from J, with 17 bases between.

The chain carries TRBV7-9 and TRBJ2-1, with 8 bases aligning to TRBD1. V lost 1 base, J lost 10 bases, and 9 bases stayed unmatched. Germline CDR1 reads SEHNR; CDR2 reads FQNEAQ (reference sequence). The CDR3 spans 15 residues. The CDR3 protein is CASSLGGRQGNEQFF. DNA for the CDR3: TGTGCCAGCAGCTTAGGGGGAAGACAGGGGAACGAGCAGTTCTTC.

This clone has a single count. This chain joins TRBV29-1 and TRBJ2-5; a weak D match, TRBD1 (6 bases). This CDR3 has 14 residues. Trimming removed 8 bases from V and 2 bases from J, with 18 bases in between. CDR1 and CDR2 (germline): SQVTM, ANQGSEA. Written as DNA, the CDR3 is TGCAGCCTTTCACAGGGTAGAGGACAAGAGACCCAGTACTTC. Encoded protein: CSLSQGRGQETQYF.

The J gene is TRBJ1-1, the V gene TRBV5-1, with TRBD1 matching 9 bases. The CDR3 loop spans 17 amino acids. The ends lost 5 bases at V and 0 bases at J; junction bases unmatched: 11. CDR1 is SGHRS, CDR2 YFSETQ, per germline. CDR3 nucleotide sequence: TGCGCCAGCAGTCCTAGGACAGGGGAGACCCTGAACACTGAAGCTTTCTTT. This translates into CASSPRTGETLNTEAFF.

This clone has only one observation. The chain carries TRBV10-3 and TRBJ2-3, with 10 bases lining up with TRBD2. This CDR3 is built from 16 residues. The germline CDR1 and CDR2 sequences are ENHRY and SYGVKD. J lost 6 bases, V lost 5 bases, and 11 bases had no gene match. In nucleotides, the CDR3 is TGTGCCATCAGTTCAGCTAGCGGGGGCCCTGCGGATACGCAGTATTTT. Protein product: CAISSASGGPADTQYF.

The CDR3 sequence: CASSPRGRGKNGYTF. The CDR3 nucleotides read TGTGCCAGCAGCCCAAGGGGGCGCGGGAAAAATGGCTACACCTTC. This chain joins TRBV5-5 and TRBJ1-2, with 7 nucleotides matching TRBD1. CDR3 length: 15 amino acids. With 4 bases clipped from V and 6 bases from J, the junction kept 12 bases outside the gene matches. The germline V gene has CDR1 SGHKS and CDR2 YYEKEE (reference sequence).

The rearrangement joins TRBV4-2 to TRBJ2-2, with 10 nucleotides matching TRBD2. The CDR3 length is 16 residues. Losses at the gene ends were 10 bases for V and 7 bases for J; bases not matched to a gene: 15. The V gene's germline CDR1 is LGHNA and CDR2 YNFKEQ. CDR3 sequence: CATSETSGKGFGELFF. Here the CDR3 DNA reads TGTGCCACCTCCGAAACTAGCGGGAAAGGGTTCGGGGAGCTGTTTTTT.

The rearrangement joins TRBV2 to TRBJ2-5, with D perhaps TRBD2 (5 bases). CDR3 length: 15 amino acids. V was trimmed by 7 bases and J by 2 bases, leaving 17 bases between them. Germline CDR1 SNHLY, CDR2 FYNNEI. The CDR3 region has the DNA TGTGCCAGCACCAAGGACTGGGGAGAGCAAGAGACCCAGTACTTC. Its protein product is CASTKDWGEQETQYF.

The genes are TRBV2 and TRBJ2-7; 9 bases map to TRBD1. With 7 bases clipped from V and 6 bases from J, the junction kept 7 bases outside the gene matches. Germline V gives CDR1 SNHLY, CDR2 FYNNEI. This CDR3 comprises 13 residues. The CDR3: CASKGTGTGEQYF. DNA of the CDR3: TGTGCCAGCAAGGGGACAGGGACGGGCGAGCAGTACTTC.

The rearrangement uses TRBV4-2 and TRBJ2-3; 7 bases align to TRBD2. CDR3 length equals 15 residues. CDR1 and CDR2 from the germline V gene are LGHNA and YNFKEQ. Unmatched junction bases numbered 9, after V lost 5 bases and J lost 4 bases. The CDR3 is CASSTPSGAADTQYF. DNA of the CDR3: TGTGCCAGCAGCACACCAAGCGGGGCTGCAGATACGCAGTATTTT.

V gene TRBV28 combines with J gene TRBJ1-2; 12 bases line up with TRBD1. Germline V gene sequence: CDR1 MDHEN, CDR2 SYDVKM. The CDR3 loop spans 15 amino acids. With 5 bases clipped from V and 8 bases from J, the junction kept 9 bases outside the gene matches. CDR3 nucleotide sequence: TGTGCCAGCAGTCGCCCCGGGACAGGGGGCAGAGGCTACACCTTC. Translating it yields CASSRPGTGGRGYTF.

DNA for the CDR3: TGTGCCAGCTCACCCCTCCCCGCGGACACTGAAGCTTTCTTT. As protein: CASSPLPADTEAFF. V is TRBV18 and J is TRBJ1-1; D gene uncertain. Germline V lookup: CDR1 KGHSH, CDR2 LQKENI. The CDR3 totals 14 residues. V lost 3 bases and J lost 3, with 11 bases in between. Variable domain in full (rest from reference TRBV18 and TRBJ1-1): NAGVMQNPRHLVRRRGQEARLRCSPMKGHSHVYWYRQLPEEGLKFMVYLQKENIIDESGMPKERFSAEFPKEGPSILRIQQVVRGDSAAYFCASSPLPADTEAFFGQGTRLTVV.

The chain joins TRBV4-1 to TRBJ2-4, with 13 bases identical to TRBD2. The germline gives CDR1 MGHRA, CDR2 YSYEKL. CDR3 size: 20 residues. The junction had 15 bases not matched to a gene; V was cut back by 4 bases and J by 3 bases. The CDR3 DNA reads as TGCGCCAGCAGCCTTGGGGGGACTAGCGGGACATCAGGACGCAAAAACATTCAGTACTTC. Translating it yields CASSLGGTSGTSGRKNIQYF.